These 14 T cell receptor beta chains originate from one sample sequenced in a study of T cell responses to AZD1222 COVID-19 vaccine. Profiled with immunoSEQ multiplex PCR; TCRdb holds only in-frame clones, not every one. The table records tens of thousands of clones, approximately 80% of them present only once. The material sequenced was peripheral blood, taken on day 0 of AZD1222 vaccination. These TCRs come from an adult in good health.

The chain links TRBV5-4 to TRBJ2-7, with TRBD1 matching over 11 bases. Germline V lookup: CDR1 SGHNT, CDR2 YYREEE (reference sequence). The CDR3 runs 17 residues. With 1 base clipped from V and 0 bases from J, the junction kept 6 bases outside the gene matches. The DNA for the CDR3 is TGTGCCAGCAGCTTGATAGGACAGGGGGCGCGCTCCTACGAGCAGTACTTC. As protein: CASSLIGQGARSYEQYF.

The chain is built from TRBV15 and TRBJ2-2; no definite D call. This CDR3 region has 15 residues. V lost 0 bases and J lost 7, with 12 bases in between. CDR1 and CDR2 (germline): LNHNV, YYDKDF (reference sequence). CDR3 sequence (DNA): TGTGCCACCAGCAGAGAGGGTAGCTACCACGGGGAGCTGTTTTTT. This sequence encodes CATSREGSYHGELFF.

This chain connects TRBV5-1 to TRBJ2-1; 8 bases match TRBD2. The CDR3 is made up of 15 amino acids. Germline V gives CDR1 SGHRS, CDR2 YFSETQ. The junction had 8 bases not matched to a gene; V was cut back by 7 bases and J by 2 bases. The CDR3 here is CASGNSGNAYNEQFF. As DNA, the CDR3 is TGCGCCAGCGGAAATAGCGGGAACGCCTACAATGAGCAGTTCTTC.

The chain is built from TRBV11-2 and TRBJ2-7; a weak D match, TRBD2 (6 bases). The CDR3 extends over 12 amino acids. The V gene lost 5 bases and the J gene lost 9 bases, with 14 bases spanning the gap. Germline CDR1 reads SGHAT; CDR2 reads FQNNGV. The CDR3 loop is CASSPAGQGQYF. The DNA for the CDR3 is TGTGCCAGCAGCCCCGCGGGGCAAGGGCAGTACTTC.

The rearrangement links TRBV2 to TRBJ1-2; D may be TRBD1 (5 bases). V dropped 0 bases and J dropped 0 bases, with 11 bases sitting between them. Germline values: CDR1 SNHLY, CDR2 FYNNEI. This CDR3 is 16 amino acids long. CDR3: CASSEATRAANYGYTF. As DNA, the CDR3 is TGTGCCAGCAGTGAAGCCACCAGGGCAGCTAACTATGGCTACACCTTC.

V usage is TRBV29-1 and J usage is TRBJ2-5, with 9 bases matching TRBD2. V lost 0 bases, J lost 6 bases, and 11 bases stayed unmatched. Per the germline V gene, CDR1 is SQVTM and CDR2 is ANQGSEA. The CDR3 sequence is 16 residues long. Here the CDR3 DNA reads TGCAGCGTTGAAGATCTTGGCGGGAGGGCTTTTAAGACCCAGTACTTC. Amino acid sequence: CSVEDLGGRAFKTQYF.

This clone came up once. The rearrangement links TRBV27 to TRBJ2-2; the D is unclear. Germline assignment: CDR1 MNHEY and CDR2 SMNVEV (reference sequence). V was pared by 0 bases and J by 5 bases, with 4 bases between. This CDR3 is built from 13 residues. CDR3 coding DNA: TGTGCCAGCAGTTTATCCAGAACCGGGGAGCTGTTTTTT. Encoded protein: CASSLSRTGELFF.

Note on this clone: Other DNA sequences of this sample code for an identical CDR3. CDR3: CASSFDSNQPQHF. Written as DNA, the CDR3 is TGTGCCAGTAGTTTTGATAGCAATCAGCCCCAGCATTTT. The rearrangement uses TRBV19 and TRBJ1-5; no clear D. Trimming pared 5 bases from V and 0 bases from J, leaving 5 bases between. CDR1 is LNHDA and CDR2 is SQIVND in the germline V gene (reference sequence). CDR3 length: 13 residues.

V usage is TRBV11-3 and J usage is TRBJ2-3, with D perhaps being TRBD1 or TRBD2 (5 bases each). V was pared by 3 bases and J by 0 bases, with 10 bases between. The germline V gene encodes CDR1 SGHNT and CDR2 YENEEA. The length of the CDR3 is 15 residues. CDR3 loop: CASSFRGASTDTQYF. In DNA form, the CDR3 reads TGTGCCAGCAGCTTCCGAGGGGCTAGCACAGATACGCAGTATTTT.

The chain links TRBV28 to TRBJ1-2, with D possibly matching TRBD1 (6 bases). Germline CDR1 and CDR2: MDHEN and SYDVKM. This CDR3 comprises 15 residues. The V end lost 7 bases, the J end lost 0 bases, and 15 bases lay between the germline ends. The CDR3 sequence is CASTKGGKSNYGYTF. DNA of the CDR3: TGTGCCAGCACCAAGGGGGGAAAATCTAACTATGGCTACACCTTC.

V usage is TRBV7-7 and J usage is TRBJ2-7; D gene ambiguous. The CDR3 runs 13 residues. V was shortened by 0 bases and J by 3 bases, with 6 bases between the two germline ends. Germline values: CDR1 SSHAT, CDR2 FNYEAQ (reference sequence). The CDR3 DNA reads as TGTGCCAGCAGCTTAGCGTGGGGCTACGAGCAGTACTTC. Translation: CASSLAWGYEQYF.

This clone was observed at least ten times. The V and J genes are TRBV4-1 and TRBJ2-2; no firm D call. This CDR3 contains 13 residues. Germline V lookup: CDR1 MGHRA, CDR2 YSYEKL. Trimming removed 3 bases at V and 9 bases at J, with 11 bases between. CDR3 loop: CASSHFLDRELFF. The CDR3, as DNA: TGCGCCAGCAGCCACTTTCTAGACCGGGAGCTGTTTTTT.

This sequence joins TRBV6-5 and TRBJ2-5; D is ambiguous. Deletions cut 7 bases from V and 4 bases from J, with 16 bases between. CDR1 is MNHEY, CDR2 SVGAGI, per germline. The CDR3 runs 14 residues. For the CDR3, the DNA is TGTGCCAGCAATCGGATTAACCTCGGAGAGACCCAGTACTTC. Its translation is CASNRINLGETQYF.

This clone has only a few counts. The V and J genes are TRBV30 and TRBJ1-4; D not resolved. Between the trimmed V and J ends, which lost 4 bases and 5 bases, there was a span of 5 bases. Per the germline V gene, CDR1 is GTSNPN and CDR2 is SVGIG (reference sequence). The CDR3 runs to 11 residues. CDR3 region: CAWNGNEKLFF. The DNA for the CDR3 is TGTGCCTGGAATGGAAATGAAAAACTGTTTTTT.